This paragraph reports one T cell receptor (beta chain). The antigen is not known. This entry comes from a study of shared clonotypes between healthy human individuals. Across the whole study: Sampling drew on donors who were a couple of women and a few men aged 18 to 49. Whole-study results and caveats: Researchers found naive subsets generally carried larger estimated richness than memory subsets. Rarefaction demonstrated incomplete sorted-subset sequencing despite large depth.

Germline V gene sequence: CDR1 MNHNS, CDR2 SASEGT. The CDR3 spans 16 residues. Trimming stripped 0 bases from V and 1 base from J, with 12 bases between. Naive CD8 cells, CD45RO-negative and positively selected for CCR7, excluded terminally differentiated effector memory CD45RA+ cells. Produced via immunoSEQ multiplex PCR; TCRdb's table is partial and in-frame only. The repertoire consists of just over 2,000,000 clones, with roughly 95% occurring once and the leading ten covering 0.9% to 1.4%. The chain joins TRBV6-1 to TRBJ1-2; D remains unclear. Sequencing input: naive CD8+ T cells sorted from blood. The sequence was collected from a man between 18 and 29 years old in good health. The CDR3 bases are TGTGCCAGCAGTGAAGCGGGGAGCGGAGTTAACTATGGCTACACCTTC. It specifies CASSEAGSGVNYGYTF.